By share, the clone carrying this TCR beta chain ranks as medium-sized. The antigen remains unidentified. Starting from 400 to 500 ng of total RNA, TCR beta cDNA was produced with a primer in the constant region. ARM-PCR, slightly modified, supplied the TCR beta libraries through three nested multiplex PCR rounds. Use of TRBV1-TRBV30 forward primers with a C-beta reverse primer characterized the first two PCR rounds, which lasted roughly 9 cycles each. TCRdb reprocessed the multiplex PCR reads with MiXCR, giving one entry per CDR3 protein. This table has 90,000 to 110,000 distinct CDR3 sequences, around 84% appearing once. These data belong to a study of tumor-infiltrating lymphocytes in primary liver carcinoma. Study overall: The patients included men and women who were aged 30 to 69 years.

The ends were cut back, 0 bases at V and 7 bases at J, with 7 bases in the middle. Germline V CDR1 and CDR2: MNHNS, SASEGT. This CDR3 is 13 amino acids long. From roughly 20-30 mg of unsorted bulk tissue, DNA and RNA were co-extracted together. The study's findings and limits: Blood fell significantly below tumors in its top-250-clone fraction (p = 0.039).

The V and J genes are TRBV6-1 and TRBJ1-5; D ambiguous. The origin of this receptor is a middle-aged man with primary liver carcinoma and hepatitis B virus infection. Sequencing was performed on liver tumor tissue from sampling region 3. Indicated subset: tumor region T3, left-lateral pole. DNA for the CDR3: TGTGCCAGCAGTGAAGCGAAGGGCCAGCCCCAGCATTTT. Protein product: CASSEAKGQPQHF.